What follows describes a single T cell receptor beta chain. The data were obtained in a study of blood T cell repertoires in COVID-19. Study in general: The cDNA or gDNA used as material had been derived from T cells, B-cell-depleted T cells, or PBMCs.

Original methodology: Quantification of nucleated cells was approximated via reference gene primer amplification. Repertoires were generated with immunoSEQ multiplex PCR, while TCRdb's copy carries only in-frame clones and drops some. The D gene and trimming were derived from the DNA, and the V and J assignments and clone size from that table. The table lists 240,000 or so clones, around 90% of them singletons. This CDR3 region has 12 residues. V shed 3 bases, J shed 10 bases, and the junction held 8 bases outside the gene matches. Germline assignment: CDR1 DFQATT and CDR2 SNEGSKA (reference sequence).

The source of this sequence is a woman in her seventies with active or convalescent COVID-19. V usage is TRBV20-1 and J usage is TRBJ1-1; 7 nucleotides line up with TRBD1. What was sequenced was peripheral blood. As DNA, the CDR3 is TGCAGTGCTAGTGGGACAGACCGTAGAGCTTTCTTT. Protein product: CSASGTDRRAFF.